Following are 31 T cell receptor beta chains from one sample sequenced in a study of blood T cell repertoires in COVID-19. Repertoires were generated with immunoSEQ multiplex PCR, while TCRdb's copy carries only in-frame clones and drops some. Here the sample spans about 210,000 clones, around 80% being singletons. Sequenced: peripheral blood. The receptor source for this set is a woman between 40 and 50 years old with acute or convalescent COVID-19.

This chain connects TRBV5-4 to TRBJ2-1; the match to TRBD2 covers 9 bases. Germline V gene lookup returns CDR1 SGHNT and CDR2 YYREEE (reference sequence). This CDR3 spans 16 amino acids. V was pared by 0 bases and J by 6 bases, with 7 bases of the junction left unmatched. CDR3 in amino acids: CASSLGSGRRGNEQFF. The CDR3 nucleotides read TGTGCCAGCAGCTTGGGTAGCGGGAGAAGGGGCAATGAGCAGTTCTTC.

The V gene is TRBV27, the J gene TRBJ2-5, with 7 bases identical to TRBD1. Germline-derived CDR1 and CDR2 are MNHEY and SMNVEV (reference sequence). V was pared by 2 bases and J by 2 bases, with 5 bases of the junction left unmatched. This CDR3 is 15 amino acids long. CDR3 in amino acids: CASSLGTVFQETQYF. CDR3 coding DNA: TGTGCCAGCAGTTTAGGGACAGTCTTTCAAGAGACCCAGTACTTC.

The chain couples TRBV12-3 or TRBV12-4 to TRBJ1-2; D is ambiguous. This CDR3 spans 13 amino acids. V gave up 3 bases and J gave up 2 bases, with 7 bases separating them. In DNA, the CDR3 is TGTGCCAGCAGTTTTATCCAGAACTATGGCTACACCTTC. Translated: CASSFIQNYGYTF.

This rearrangement joins TRBV7-9 to TRBJ1-1, with unresolved D. Trimming took off 1 base at V and 11 bases at J, with 14 bases between the two ends. The CDR3 has 13 amino acids. CDR1 is SEHNR and CDR2 is FQNEAQ in the germline V gene (reference sequence). CDR3 protein: CASSLERGLEAFF. DNA of the CDR3: TGTGCCAGCAGCTTAGAGAGAGGATTAGAGGCTTTCTTT.

CDR3 nucleotides: TGCGCCAGCAGTGGACAGGGACGAGAAAAACTGTTTTTT. Translating gives CASSGQGREKLFF. The V gene is TRBV5-1, the J gene TRBJ1-4; TRBD1 aligns across 8 bases. The CDR3 loop spans 13 amino acids. V was clipped by 5 bases and J by 8 bases; unmatched bases: 5. Germline V gene lookup returns CDR1 SGHRS and CDR2 YFSETQ.

The V gene is TRBV27, the J gene TRBJ2-2, with a possible D match to TRBD2 (5 bases). Germline-derived CDR1 and CDR2 are MNHEY and SMNVEV (reference sequence). Trimming shortened V by 7 bases and J by 6 bases, and 12 bases separated the two germline ends. The CDR3 has 13 amino acids. The CDR3 sequence is CASKQYGAGELFF. In DNA form, the CDR3 reads TGTGCCAGCAAACAGTACGGGGCCGGGGAGCTGTTTTTT.

This chain joins TRBV7-3 and TRBJ1-2, with 10 bases matching TRBD1. Per germline, CDR1 SGHTA and CDR2 FQGTGA. The J segment lost 6 bases and the V segment lost 5 bases, leaving 9 bases of the junction unmatched. The CDR3 extends over 15 amino acids. In DNA, the CDR3 is TGTGCCAGCAGCCCCGACAGGGGGCACCGTCATGGCTACACCTTC. Residues: CASSPDRGHRHGYTF.

This chain uses TRBV27 with TRBJ2-1; 8 bases line up with TRBD1. This CDR3 is built from 14 residues. CDR1 is MNHEY and CDR2 is SMNVEV in the germline V gene (reference sequence). Trimming at V came to 3 bases and at J to 4 bases, leaving 2 bases not matched to a gene. The CDR3 sequence: CASSLGTGYNEQFF. CDR3 DNA sequence: TGTGCCAGCAGTTTGGGGACAGGTTACAATGAGCAGTTCTTC.

This clone was seen only once. The CDR3 protein is CALGTGGKSDTQYF. In DNA form, the CDR3 reads TGTGCCTTAGGAACAGGGGGCAAGTCAGATACGCAGTATTTT. The rearrangement uses TRBV10-3 and TRBJ2-3; 9 bases are shared with TRBD1. CDR3 length: 14 residues. With 11 bases clipped from V and 4 bases from J, the junction kept 10 bases outside the gene matches. The germline gives CDR1 ENHRY, CDR2 SYGVKD.

The chain links TRBV12-5 to TRBJ1-3; D not resolved. The CDR3 has 16 residues. CDR1 LGHNT and CDR2 FRNRAP come from the germline V gene. Trimming stripped 0 bases from V and 5 bases from J, with 14 bases between. This CDR3 reads CASGLVGNEVRNTIYF. CDR3 in DNA: TGTGCTAGTGGTTTGGTAGGTAATGAGGTAAGAAACACCATATATTTT.

This chain uses TRBV12-3 or TRBV12-4 with TRBJ1-1; possible D gene TRBD1, 6 bases. V shed 6 bases and J shed 4 bases, with 9 bases lying between them. The CDR3 has 12 amino acids. CDR3 sequence: CASRSDSTEAFF. DNA of the CDR3: TGTGCCAGCAGATCGGACAGCACTGAAGCTTTCTTT.

V and J are TRBV28 and TRBJ2-2; TRBD2 is a possible D gene (6 bases). Trimming pared 6 bases from V and 1 base from J, leaving 6 bases between. From germline, CDR1 is MDHEN and CDR2 SYDVKM. The CDR3 runs to 13 residues. CDR3 protein: CASSGRNTGELFF. CDR3 DNA: TGTGCCAGCAGCGGGAGGAACACCGGGGAGCTGTTTTTT.

This clone was observed a few times. V gene TRBV7-9 combines with J gene TRBJ1-1; possible D gene TRBD1, 5 bases. Trimming shortened V by 4 bases and J by 1 base, and 13 bases separated the two germline ends. Germline-derived CDR1 and CDR2 are SEHNR and FQNEAQ (reference sequence). The CDR3 contains 15 residues. The CDR3 loop reads CASSSQGIGNTEAFF. CDR3 bases: TGTGCCAGCAGCTCGCAGGGAATAGGGAACACTGAAGCTTTCTTT. Combining the CDR3 with reference TRBV7-9 and TRBJ1-1 gives the whole variable domain DTGVSQNPRHKITKRGQNVTFRCDPISEHNRLYWYRQTLGQGPEFLTYFQNEAQLEKSRLLSDRFSAERPKGSFSTLEIQRTEQGDSAMYLCASSSQGIGNTEAFFGQGTRLTVV.

J is TRBJ2-7 and V is TRBV10-3; 8 bases match TRBD1. The CDR3 is 16 amino acids. Germline V gene lookup returns CDR1 ENHRY and CDR2 SYGVKD. V dropped 0 bases and J dropped 4; count of bases not matched to a gene: 8. CDR3 bases: TGTGCCATCAGTGAGTCGATTAGGACAGGGCAATACGAGCAGTACTTC. Residues: CAISESIRTGQYEQYF.

The chain employs TRBV7-8 and TRBJ2-7, with TRBD1 matching 9 bases. Trimming took 3 bases from V and 3 from J; bases not matched to a gene: 9. CDR3 length: 16 residues. Per the germline V gene, CDR1 is SGHVS and CDR2 is FQNEAQ. CDR3 amino acids: CASSLGTGRVGYEQYF. The CDR3 DNA is TGTGCCAGCAGCTTGGGGACAGGGAGAGTCGGCTACGAGCAGTACTTC.

V usage is TRBV4-3 and J usage is TRBJ1-4, with D perhaps matching TRBD1 (5 bases). Germline lookup yields CDR1 LGHNA and CDR2 YSLEER. V lost 0 bases and J lost 10, with 18 bases in between. This CDR3 is built from 16 residues. CDR3 sequence reads: CASSQERSTAAGKLFF. The CDR3 DNA reads as TGCGCCAGCAGCCAAGAAAGGTCGACAGCAGCAGGAAAACTGTTTTTT.

Turning to this clone: Other DNA sequences in the same sample also yield this CDR3. The genes are TRBV6-5 and TRBJ1-6; the D is unclear. The CDR3 extends over 14 amino acids. With 7 bases removed from V and 4 bases from J, the gap between germline ends came to 11 bases. Germline V gene data show CDR1 as MNHEY and CDR2 as SVGAGI. CDR3 in amino acids: CASNPDGYNSPLHF. CDR3 bases: TGTGCCAGCAACCCCGACGGGTATAATTCACCCCTCCACTTT.

The chain is built from TRBV19 and TRBJ2-1; 8 bases map to TRBD2. The junction had 10 bases not matched to a gene; V was cut back by 4 bases and J by 5 bases. Germline V gene lookup returns CDR1 LNHDA and CDR2 SQIVND (reference sequence). The CDR3 is 16 amino acids. The CDR3 DNA is TGTGCCAGTAGTAGGGGACCGGGACTAGGGGACAATGAGCAGTTCTTC. Its protein product is CASSRGPGLGDNEQFF.

This chain connects TRBV5-1 to TRBJ2-7, with TRBD2 matching over 11 bases. The CDR3 totals 16 residues. With V trimmed by 4 bases and J by 7 bases, 13 bases remained unmatched. Germline assignment: CDR1 SGHRS and CDR2 YFSETQ. CDR3 residues: CASSLNTGTSGVEQYF. The CDR3 region has the DNA TGCGCCAGCAGCCTGAACACCGGGACTAGCGGAGTGGAGCAGTACTTC. Using reference TRBV5-1 and TRBJ2-7 for the parts outside the CDR3, the full variable domain is KAGVTQTPRYLIKTRGQQVTLSCSPISGHRSVSWYQQTPGQGLQFLFEYFSETQRNKGNFPGRFSGRQFSNSRSEMNVSTLELGDSALYLCASSLNTGTSGVEQYFGPGTRLTVT.

This clone was recorded a few times. This chain joins TRBV4-3 and TRBJ2-1; perhaps TRBD2 as D (6 bases). The CDR3 length is 15 residues. Germline loops: CDR1 LGHNA, CDR2 YSLEER. Trimming removed 5 bases from V and 4 bases from J, with 15 bases in between. The CDR3 spells CASSYSGSGYNEQFF. In nucleotides, the CDR3 is TGCGCCAGCAGCTATAGCGGTAGCGGATACAATGAGCAGTTCTTC.

This clone occurred a few times. This rearrangement joins TRBV6-5 to TRBJ2-3, with a weak D call TRBD1 (5 bases). CDR3 length equals 15 residues. Germline-derived CDR1 and CDR2 are MNHEY and SVGAGI. V was trimmed by 6 bases and J by 5 bases, leaving 18 bases between them. Here the CDR3 reads CASSTTRRDLDTQYF. The CDR3, as DNA: TGTGCCAGCAGCACCACCCGCAGGGATCTAGATACGCAGTATTTT.

CDR3 in DNA: TGTGCCAGCAGCTACCGACAGGACAGCTCCTACAATGAGCAGTTCTTC. Translation: CASSYRQDSSYNEQFF. V gene TRBV11-3 combines with J gene TRBJ2-1; D possibly corresponds to TRBD1 (6 bases). CDR3 size: 16 residues. The V gene's germline CDR1 is SGHNT and CDR2 YENEEA. The V end was cut by 4 bases, the J end by 0 bases, with 13 bases between.

The chain has TRBV2 and TRBJ1-1, with unresolved D. The CDR3 has 13 amino acids. The V and J ends lost 9 bases and 3 bases respectively, with 14 bases between them. Looked up from germline, CDR1 is SNHLY and CDR2 is FYNNEI. The CDR3 sequence: CARRREPYTEAFF. The CDR3 coding sequence is TGTGCCAGGAGGCGGGAGCCCTACACTGAAGCTTTCTTT. Together with reference TRBV2 and TRBJ1-1, the CDR3 gives the full variable domain: EPEVTQTPSHQVTQMGQEVILRCVPISNHLYFYWYRQILGQKVEFLVSFYNNEISEKSEIFDDQFSVERPDGSNFTLKIRSTKLEDSAMYFCARRREPYTEAFFGQGTRLTVV.

The gene calls are TRBV5-6 and TRBJ2-3; D not resolved. The CDR3 extends over 14 amino acids. CDR1 and CDR2 (germline): SGHDT, YYEEEE. V was cut by 1 base and J by 2 bases, with 8 bases left in between. The CDR3 here is CASSLTHSTDTQYF. CDR3 in DNA: TGTGCCAGCAGCTTGACTCATTCCACAGATACGCAGTATTTT.

This clone was detected a few times. The rearrangement links TRBV2 to TRBJ1-5; TRBD1 matches 9 bases. The J segment lost 2 bases and the V segment lost 8 bases, leaving 4 bases of the junction unmatched. The CDR3 extends over 14 amino acids. Germline V CDR1 and CDR2: SNHLY, FYNNEI. CDR3 in amino acids: CASGWTGGNQPQHF. The CDR3 DNA reads TGTGCCAGCGGATGGACAGGGGGCAATCAGCCCCAGCATTTT.

The chain joins TRBV29-1 to TRBJ2-5; D is ambiguous. The ends were cut back, 5 bases at V and 1 base at J, with 5 bases in the middle. This CDR3 spans 11 amino acids. Germline-derived CDR1 and CDR2 are SQVTM and ANQGSEA. The CDR3 reads CSVRAQETQYF. The DNA of the CDR3 is TGCAGCGTTAGAGCCCAAGAGACCCAGTACTTC.

The V and J genes are TRBV11-2 and TRBJ2-7, with 7 bases identical to TRBD2. The CDR3 sequence is 15 residues long. The germline gives CDR1 SGHAT, CDR2 FQNNGV. Germline trimming cut 1 base from V and 5 bases from J; bases unmatched to any gene: 8. CDR3 DNA: TGTGCCAGCAGCTTAGGAGGGAGGGCCGGGGACGAGCAGTACTTC. Amino acid sequence: CASSLGGRAGDEQYF.

This chain joins TRBV5-1 and TRBJ1-1; D may be TRBD1 (5 bases). Trimming left V 7 bases short and J 3 bases short, with 13 bases between. The CDR3 contains 13 residues. Per the germline V gene, CDR1 is SGHRS and CDR2 is YFSETQ. CDR3 amino acids: CASRRTWDTEAFF. The CDR3 nucleotides are TGCGCCAGCCGTCGGACATGGGACACTGAAGCTTTCTTT. Filled out from reference TRBV5-1 and TRBJ1-1, the complete variable domain reads KAGVTQTPRYLIKTRGQQVTLSCSPISGHRSVSWYQQTPGQGLQFLFEYFSETQRNKGNFPGRFSGRQFSNSRSEMNVSTLELGDSALYLCASRRTWDTEAFFGQGTRLTVV.

The chain links TRBV11-2 to TRBJ2-1; no reliable D call. This CDR3 comprises 12 residues. CDR1 is SGHAT, CDR2 FQNNGV, per germline. The germline V and J ends were trimmed by 1 base and 7 bases, with 5 bases remaining between them. The CDR3 nucleotides are TGTGCCAGCAGCTTAGGAGTGAATGAGCAGTTCTTC. This sequence encodes CASSLGVNEQFF.

The J gene is TRBJ2-5, the V gene TRBV29-1; 13 bases align to TRBD2. There are 16 residues in the CDR3. Germline loops: CDR1 SQVTM, CDR2 ANQGSEA. J was trimmed by 1 base and V by 2 bases; bases with no gene match: 4. CDR3 in amino acids: CSVELGLAGTQETQYF. The CDR3 nucleotides read TGCAGCGTTGAATTGGGACTAGCGGGAACCCAAGAGACCCAGTACTTC.

A word on this clone: The junction and the germline gene differ at one end; a read error may be behind it. This chain connects TRBV9 to TRBJ1-4, with D perhaps matching TRBD1 (6 bases). This CDR3 has 14 amino acids. CDR1 and CDR2 from the germline V gene are SGDLS and YYNGEE. This CDR3 is CASSVADRNGKLFF. The CDR3 nucleotides read TGTGCCAGCAGCGTAGCGGACAGAAATGGAAAACTGTTTTTT.